Below are 2 T cell receptor beta chains sequenced from a single sample in a study of T cells in Graves' hyperthyroidism and ophthalmopathy. Using RNA transcripts as the source, TCR beta CDR3 regions were amplified. First-round RT-PCR of the TCR CDR3 relied on the HTBI primer set. TCRdb reprocessed the multiplex PCR reads with MiXCR, giving one entry per CDR3 protein. Of around 350,000 distinct CDR3 sequences in the sample, about a fifth were seen once. Sequenced: blood. These TCRs come from a woman aged 18-29 years with Graves' hyperthyroidism.

This clonotype was detected many times. An end of the junction does not agree with germline; a read error may underlie this. The J gene is TRBJ1-1, the V gene TRBV29-1; D is ambiguous. The CDR3 runs 14 residues. Germline values: CDR1 SQVTM, CDR2 ANQGSEA. The chain's CDR3 is CSVASSTGNTEVFF. The CDR3 DNA is TGCAGCGTTGCCTCTTCTACTGGAAACACTGAAGTTTTCTTT.

This clonotype was counted ten times or more. The CDR3 is CASSLRSNRHTAGELFF. For the CDR3, the DNA is TGTGCCAGCAGTTTAAGGTCTAACAGGCACACAGCCGGGGAGCTGTTTTTT. V is TRBV27 and J is TRBJ2-2, with D possibly matching TRBD1 (5 bases). Germline V gene lookup returns CDR1 MNHEY and CDR2 SMNVEV (reference sequence). V was clipped by 2 bases and J by 6 bases, with 19 bases between them. The CDR3 has 17 residues.